The source of this T cell receptor (beta chain) is a study of blood T cell repertoires in COVID-19. The length of the CDR3 is 15 residues. The trim removed 2 bases at V and 5 bases at J, leaving 2 bases unmatched. CDR1 is WSHSY and CDR2 is SAAADI in the germline V gene. Using immunoSEQ multiplex PCR, the repertoire was profiled, and TCRdb retains in-frame clones only, with some absent. The data contain about 380,000 clones, approximately 87% of them singletons. Sequenced input: PBMCs or T cells enriched from blood (not recorded which). The clonotype originates from a man aged 30-40 years who had recovered from COVID-19. The chain couples TRBV10-2 to TRBJ2-3, with TRBD2 matching 12 bases. The CDR3 DNA reads TGCGCCAGCAGTGAGACTAGCGGGGGGATAGATACGCAGTATTTT. Translated: CASSETSGGIDTQYF.